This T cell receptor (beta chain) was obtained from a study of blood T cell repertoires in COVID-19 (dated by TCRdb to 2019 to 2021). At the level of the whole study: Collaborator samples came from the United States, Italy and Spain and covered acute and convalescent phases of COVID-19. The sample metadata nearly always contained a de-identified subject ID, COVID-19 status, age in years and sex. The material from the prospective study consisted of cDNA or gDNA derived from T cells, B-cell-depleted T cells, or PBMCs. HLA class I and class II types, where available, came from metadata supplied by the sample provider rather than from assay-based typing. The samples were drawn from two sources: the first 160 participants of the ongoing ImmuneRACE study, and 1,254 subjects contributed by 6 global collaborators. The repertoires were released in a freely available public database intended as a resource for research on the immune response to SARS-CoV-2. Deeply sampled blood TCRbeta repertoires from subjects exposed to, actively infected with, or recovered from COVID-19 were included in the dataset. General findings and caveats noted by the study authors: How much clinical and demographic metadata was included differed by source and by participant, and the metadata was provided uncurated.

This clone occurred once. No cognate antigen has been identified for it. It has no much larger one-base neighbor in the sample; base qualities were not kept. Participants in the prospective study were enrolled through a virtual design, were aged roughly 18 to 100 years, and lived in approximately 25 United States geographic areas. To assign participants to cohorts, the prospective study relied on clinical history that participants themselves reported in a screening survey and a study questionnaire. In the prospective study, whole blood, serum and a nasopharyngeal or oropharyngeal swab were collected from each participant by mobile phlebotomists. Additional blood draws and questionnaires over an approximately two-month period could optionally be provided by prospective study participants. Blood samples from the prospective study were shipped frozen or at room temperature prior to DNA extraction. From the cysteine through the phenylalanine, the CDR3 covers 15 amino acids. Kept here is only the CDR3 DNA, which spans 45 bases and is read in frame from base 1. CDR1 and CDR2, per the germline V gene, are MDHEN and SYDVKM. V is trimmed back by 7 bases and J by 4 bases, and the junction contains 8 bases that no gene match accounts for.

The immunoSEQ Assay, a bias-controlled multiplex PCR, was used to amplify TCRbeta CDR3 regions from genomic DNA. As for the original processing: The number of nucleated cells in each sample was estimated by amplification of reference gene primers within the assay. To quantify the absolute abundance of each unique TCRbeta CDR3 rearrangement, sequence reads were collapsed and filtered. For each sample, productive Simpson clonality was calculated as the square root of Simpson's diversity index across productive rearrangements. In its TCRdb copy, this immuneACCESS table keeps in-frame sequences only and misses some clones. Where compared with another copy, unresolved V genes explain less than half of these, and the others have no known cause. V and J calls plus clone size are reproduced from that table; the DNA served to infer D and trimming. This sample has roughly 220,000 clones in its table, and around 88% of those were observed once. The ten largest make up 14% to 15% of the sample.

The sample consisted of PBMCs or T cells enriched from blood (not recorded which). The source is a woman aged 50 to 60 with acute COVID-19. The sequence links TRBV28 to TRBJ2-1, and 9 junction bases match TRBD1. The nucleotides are TGTGCCAGCACCCCCCCCGGGACAGGGTACAATGAGCAGTTCTTC. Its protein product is CASTPPGTGYNEQFF. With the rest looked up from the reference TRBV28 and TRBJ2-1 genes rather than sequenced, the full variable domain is DVKVTQSSRYLVKRTGEKVFLECVQDMDHENMFWYRQDPGLGLRLIYFSYDVKMKEKGDIPEGYSVSREKKERFSLILESASTNQTSMYLCASTPPGTGYNEQFFGPGTRLTVL.